What follows are 17 T cell receptor beta chains derived from one specimen sequenced in a study of cytomegalovirus exposure and HLA in healthy donors. Here immunoSEQ multiplex PCR was the method, and the copy in TCRdb shows in-frame clones only, minus some. The sample yields 100,000 to 150,000 clones, just under 90% seen once. Input material: PBMCs. Receptors originate from a man aged 25-40 years in good health and CMV-seronegative.

The chain couples TRBV25-1 to TRBJ2-7; TRBD1 matches 7 bases. The V segment lost 4 bases and the J segment 6 bases; nucleotides outside the gene matches: 6. This CDR3 is 13 amino acids long. Germline V gene sequence: CDR1 MGHDK, CDR2 SYGVNS. This CDR3 is CASSGTGWGEQYF. The CDR3 bases are TGTGCCAGCAGTGGGACAGGATGGGGCGAGCAGTACTTC.

J is TRBJ1-4 and V is TRBV5-1; no definite D call. This CDR3 has 16 amino acids. Between the trimmed V and J ends, which lost 0 bases and 8 bases, there was a span of 17 bases. Germline V lookup: CDR1 SGHRS, CDR2 YFSETQ. CDR3 coding DNA: TGCGCCAGCAGCTTGGGTGCGGGTGGAGTTGGAGAAAAACTGTTTTTT. Translation gives CASSLGAGGVGEKLFF.

The chain joins TRBV6-5 to TRBJ1-5; possible D gene TRBD1, 6 bases. With 5 bases removed from V and 6 bases from J, the gap between germline ends came to 17 bases. This CDR3 has 15 residues. Germline V lookup: CDR1 MNHEY, CDR2 SVGAGI. The CDR3 reads CASSPSGGLIQPQHF. CDR3 bases: TGTGCCAGCAGTCCATCGGGGGGGCTGATTCAGCCCCAGCATTTT.

V usage is TRBV7-2 and J usage is TRBJ2-7; 7 nucleotides match TRBD1. Germline V lookup: CDR1 SGHTA, CDR2 FQGNSA. Trimming took 4 bases from V and 6 from J; bases not matched to a gene: 12. The CDR3 extends over 15 amino acids. Here the CDR3 reads CASSSRQGQWGEQYF. DNA of the CDR3: TGTGCCAGCAGCTCACGACAGGGCCAGTGGGGCGAGCAGTACTTC.

The chain carries TRBV29-1 and TRBJ1-2; D gene unclear. There are 12 residues in the CDR3. Trimming cost V 3 bases and J 4 bases, with 9 bases left between them. Per the germline V gene, CDR1 is SQVTM and CDR2 is ANQGSEA. CDR3 coding DNA: TGCAGCGTTGACTCCCCAGTCTATGGCTACACCTTC. Amino acid sequence: CSVDSPVYGYTF.

The V gene is TRBV5-6, the J gene TRBJ1-2; tentatively, D is TRBD1 (5 bases). V lost 3 bases, J lost 3 bases, and 15 bases lay in between. The CDR3 length is 15 residues. Germline CDR1 reads SGHDT; CDR2 reads YYEEEE. The CDR3 bases are TGTGCCAGCAGCTCCGGGGCGGGGGTCTACTATGGCTACACCTTC. This sequence encodes CASSSGAGVYYGYTF.

This clone was counted once. The chain is built from TRBV5-1 and TRBJ2-7, with 10 bases aligning to TRBD1. The CDR3 spans 13 residues. V was clipped by 8 bases and J by 1 base; unmatched bases: 3. Per the germline V gene, CDR1 is SGHRS and CDR2 is YFSETQ. CDR3 residues: CASWDRGSYEQYF. The CDR3 region has the DNA TGCGCCAGTTGGGACAGGGGTTCCTACGAGCAGTACTTC.

V usage is TRBV7-2 and J usage is TRBJ1-2, with 8 bases matching TRBD1. The CDR3 is made up of 16 amino acids. Per the germline V gene, CDR1 is SGHTA and CDR2 is FQGNSA. J lost 4 bases, V lost 5 bases, and 12 bases had no gene match. The CDR3 spells CASSPGQAPPIYGYTF. The CDR3 nucleotides read TGTGCCAGCAGCCCGGGACAGGCCCCCCCGATCTATGGCTACACCTTC.

This chain connects TRBV4-1 to TRBJ1-5, with no clear D. This CDR3 is 14 amino acids long. The V end was cut by 3 bases, the J end by 2 bases, with 8 bases between. The V gene's germline CDR1 is MGHRA and CDR2 YSYEKL. The CDR3 coding sequence is TGCGCCAGCAGCCAGTGGGCTGGCAATCAGCCCCAGCATTTT. Encoded protein: CASSQWAGNQPQHF.

Details on this clone: Other DNA sequences in the sample encode the same CDR3. The rearrangement joins TRBV4-1 to TRBJ2-7, with unresolved D. Germline loops: CDR1 MGHRA, CDR2 YSYEKL. V was cut by 0 bases and J by 4 bases, with 4 bases left in between. The CDR3 contains 12 residues. CDR3 residues: CASSQDLYEQYF. In DNA, the CDR3 is TGCGCCAGCAGCCAAGACCTGTACGAGCAGTACTTC.

The chain uses TRBV5-4 and TRBJ1-1; D is unresolved. The CDR3 loop spans 13 amino acids. CDR1 is SGHNT and CDR2 is YYREEE in the germline V gene (reference sequence). Trimming left V 2 bases short and J 1 base short, with 6 bases between. CDR3 DNA sequence: TGTGCCAGCAGCTTACCAGAGAACACTGAAGCTTTCTTT. Encoded protein: CASSLPENTEAFF. Full variable domain (outside the CDR3, taken from reference TRBV5-4 and TRBJ1-1): ETGVTQSPTHLIKTRGQQVTLRCSSQSGHNTVSWYQQALGQGPQFIFQYYREEENGRGNFPPRFSGLQFPNYSSELNVNALELDDSALYLCASSLPENTEAFFGQGTRLTVV.

This clone is labeled as medium-sized. The rearrangement uses TRBV11-2 and TRBJ2-3; 9 bases are a match to TRBD2. CDR3 length: 15 residues. Germline values: CDR1 SGHAT, CDR2 FQNNGV. J was trimmed by 6 bases and V by 1 base; bases with no gene match: 5. The CDR3 spells CASSLGRGGPDTQYF. CDR3 bases: TGTGCCAGCAGCTTAGGGCGGGGGGGCCCCGATACGCAGTATTTT.

This clone is a singleton in its sample. The rearrangement links TRBV5-1 to TRBJ2-5; D may be TRBD2 (5 bases). V gave up 0 bases and J gave up 2 bases, with 11 bases separating them. This CDR3 is built from 15 residues. Per germline, CDR1 SGHRS and CDR2 YFSETQ. CDR3 DNA sequence: TGCGCCAGCAGCTTGGGCGGGCAAGAACAAGAGACCCAGTACTTC. It specifies CASSLGGQEQETQYF.

V gene TRBV7-9 combines with J gene TRBJ1-3; D is ambiguous. Trimming removed 3 bases from V and 0 bases from J, with 9 bases in between. CDR3 length equals 15 residues. Per germline, CDR1 SEHNR and CDR2 FQNEAQ (reference sequence). CDR3 in DNA: TGTGCCAGCAGCTTGCCGGGAAACTCTGGAAACACCATATATTTT. Amino acid sequence: CASSLPGNSGNTIYF. The full variable domain, completed using reference TRBV7-9 and TRBJ1-3, is DTGVSQNPRHKITKRGQNVTFRCDPISEHNRLYWYRQTLGQGPEFLTYFQNEAQLEKSRLLSDRFSAERPKGSFSTLEIQRTEQGDSAMYLCASSLPGNSGNTIYFGEGSWLTVV.

V gene TRBV6-5 combines with J gene TRBJ2-7; tentatively, D is TRBD2 (5 bases). The germline gives CDR1 MNHEY, CDR2 SVGAGI. V shed 0 bases and J shed 3 bases, with 15 bases lying between them. This CDR3 contains 16 residues. DNA for the CDR3: TGTGCCAGCAGTTACTCGACACCCGGGGTGGGCTACGAGCAGTACTTC. Its protein is CASSYSTPGVGYEQYF.

The V gene is TRBV4-3, the J gene TRBJ2-6, with D perhaps TRBD1 (6 bases). The CDR3 consists of 16 residues. Germline V gives CDR1 LGHNA, CDR2 YSLEER. With 0 bases removed from V and 2 bases from J, the gap between germline ends came to 8 bases. The CDR3 DNA reads TGCGCCAGCAGCCAAGAACAGGGAACTGGGGCCAACGTCCTGACTTTC. Translation: CASSQEQGTGANVLTF.

CDR3 residues: CASSYRTGGDQPQHF. The CDR3 DNA reads as TGTGCCAGCAGCTACCGGACAGGGGGCGATCAGCCCCAGCATTTT. The genes are TRBV5-6 and TRBJ1-5; TRBD1 aligns across 11 bases. Germline CDR1 reads SGHDT; CDR2 reads YYEEEE. The CDR3 extends over 15 amino acids. The V and J ends lost 3 bases and 5 bases, in that order; junction bases with no gene match: 4.